The count of the clone carrying this T cell receptor (beta chain) is one. In the original processing: Reference gene primer amplification in the assay estimated nucleated cell counts. Sequenced by immunoSEQ multiplex PCR; TCRdb stores in-frame clones only, minus some. The V and J calls and clone size come from that table; D and trimming were worked out from the DNA. The sample lists about 280,000 clones, just under 90% occurring once. This sample was included in a study of blood T cell repertoires in COVID-19. Overall study: T cells, B-cell-depleted T cells, or PBMCs provided the cDNA or gDNA that served as material.

Participants had their cohort set by participant-reported clinical history. V lost 8 bases and J lost 3, with 20 bases in between. Germline CDR1 and CDR2: MNHEY and SVGAGI. The CDR3 is 15 amino acids. This receptor was obtained from a woman aged 25 to 39 with acute COVID-19. The rearrangement links TRBV6-5 to TRBJ2-7, with D possibly matching TRBD1 (6 bases). The sample was PBMCs or T cells enriched from blood (not recorded which). This chain's CDR3 is CASGSWWGHLYEQYF. CDR3 DNA: TGTGCCAGCGGAAGCTGGTGGGGACACCTCTACGAGCAGTACTTC.